These T cell receptor beta chains were read from a single sample in a study of metastatic and nonmetastatic thyroid tumors. With MiXCR, TCRdb called clones anew from the PCR reads. This table has approximately 19,000 clones, about a sixth appearing once. Sequenced: blood. The source is a female donor with papillary thyroid cancer or a benign thyroid nodule (not recorded which). Some clones in this sample may be carry-over from other donors' samples. Both conserved end residues are part of each CDR3. The D gene is left open where the match is weak. For some rows the clone size is stated as once, few or many, or as a class when expanded; others skip it.

d_call j_call v_call clone_size cdr3_aa cdr3_nt
NA TRBJ2-1 TRBV15 NA CATSRNSYNEQFF TGTGCCACCAGCAGGAACAGCTACAATGAGCAGTTCTTC
TRBD1 TRBJ2-7 TRBV20-1 many CSAATGAGEQYF TGCAGTGCGGCGACAGGGGCGGGCGAGCAGTACTTC
TRBD2 TRBJ2-5 TRBV11-1 many CASSLAGTSGRLVGETQYF TGTGCCAGCAGCTTAGCCGGGACTAGCGGGAGACTAGTAGGGGAGACCCAGTACTTC
NA TRBJ2-7 TRBV7-9 many CASSLGGQFYEQYF TGTGCCAGCAGCTTAGGAGGACAGTTCTACGAGCAGTACTTC
TRBD2 TRBJ2-1 TRBV5-1 many CASRFSGSDYNEQFF TGCGCCAGCAGATTTAGCGGGAGTGATTACAATGAGCAGTTCTTC
NA TRBJ2-2 TRBV14 once CASSQDRLDTGELFF TGTGCCAGCAGCCAAGATCGGCTGGATACCGGGGAGCTGTTTTTT
TRBD2 TRBJ2-1 TRBV7-8 medium-sized CASIIFPGAGSYNEQFF TGTGCCAGCATCATTTTCCCGGGAGCGGGATCCTACAATGAGCAGTTCTTC
TRBD1 TRBJ1-3 TRBV20-1 NA CSADQGGGNTIYF TGCAGTGCTGACCAGGGGGGCGGAAACACCATATATTTT
TRBD2 TRBJ2-1 TRBV6-2/TRBV6-3 NA CASSYLAGAFDEQFF TGTGCCAGCAGCTATCTAGCGGGAGCTTTCGATGAGCAGTTCTTC
TRBD2 TRBJ2-1 TRBV5-6 many CASSWGGGPGEQFF TGTGCCAGCAGCTGGGGGGGAGGGCCTGGGGAGCAGTTCTTC
NA TRBJ2-7 TRBV6-1 many CASSDRWGRDEQYF TGTGCCAGCAGTGATAGGTGGGGACGGGACGAGCAGTACTTC
TRBD2 TRBJ2-2 TRBV5-1 many CASSFLAGDSTGELFF TGCGCCAGCAGCTTTCTCGCGGGAGATAGCACCGGGGAGCTGTTTTTT
NA TRBJ2-7 TRBV28 many CASSHKGPGTPYEQYF TGTGCCAGCAGCCACAAAGGGCCCGGGACGCCCTACGAGCAGTACTTC
TRBD1 TRBJ1-3 TRBV2 NA CASRIHAGTDTIYF TGTGCCAGCAGAATCCATGCCGGGACAGACACCATATATTTT
NA TRBJ2-7 TRBV6-2/TRBV6-3 many CASERTSRSYEQYF TGTGCCAGCGAAAGGACAAGTCGATCCTACGAGCAGTACTTC
TRBD1 TRBJ2-4 TRBV28 many CASSSQDRLKNIQYF TGTGCCAGCAGTTCCCAGGACAGGCTCAAAAACATTCAGTACTTC
TRBD1 TRBJ2-5 TRBV20-1 many CSAREAGGRETQYF TGCAGTGCTAGAGAAGCAGGGGGAAGAGAGACCCAGTACTTC
TRBD2 TRBJ2-5 TRBV12-3/TRBV12-4 many CASSPRTSGSPGTQYF TGTGCCAGCAGTCCCAGAACGAGCGGGAGCCCCGGGACCCAGTACTTC
NA TRBJ1-2 TRBV19 many CASSPQGTAGYTF TGTGCCAGTAGCCCCCAGGGCACGGCTGGCTACACCTTC
TRBD1 TRBJ2-7 TRBV5-1 once CASSLVPDRGSSYEQYF TGCGCCAGCAGCTTGGTTCCGGACAGGGGAAGCTCCTACGAGCAGTACTTC
TRBD2 TRBJ2-6 TRBV24-1 many CATSEKGTLAEALSGANVLTF TGTGCCACCAGTGAAAAGGGGACCCTAGCGGAGGCCCTCTCTGGGGCCAACGTCCTGACTTTC
TRBD1 TRBJ1-1 TRBV2 many CASRLGQGANTEAFF TGTGCCAGCAGACTAGGACAGGGGGCTAACACTGAAGCTTTCTTT
TRBD2 TRBJ2-3 TRBV9 many CASSFGLAGGGYTDTQYF TGTGCCAGCAGCTTCGGACTAGCGGGAGGAGGATACACAGATACGCAGTATTTT
NA TRBJ2-2 TRBV7-8 many CVSSLAWFNTGELFF TGTGTCAGCAGCTTAGCGTGGTTTAACACCGGGGAGCTGTTTTTT
NA TRBJ1-3 TRBV12-3/TRBV12-4 many CASSLRGGARNTIYF TGTGCCAGCAGTTTAAGGGGGGGGGCACGGAACACCATATATTTT
NA TRBJ1-5 TRBV6-1 few CACSTGDNNQPQHF TGTGCCTGCAGTACGGGGGACAACAATCAGCCCCAGCATTTT
NA TRBJ1-5 TRBV30 NA CACVGANGVQPQHF TGTGCCTGTGTCGGGGCCAACGGGGTTCAGCCCCAGCATTTT
NA TRBJ2-5 TRBV3-1 many CASSPRGSLEETQYF TGTGCCAGCAGCCCAAGGGGGTCGCTCGAAGAGACCCAGTACTTC
TRBD1 TRBJ1-2 TRBV5-6 NA CASSLGGQGVYGYTF TGTGCCAGCAGCTTGGGCGGACAGGGGGTGTATGGCTACACCTTC
NA TRBJ2-2 TRBV12-3/TRBV12-4 many CASSRFGLQNTGELFF TGTGCCAGCAGTCGATTCGGGCTGCAGAACACCGGGGAGCTGTTTTTT
NA TRBJ2-5 TRBV20-1 many CSARPIFEETQYF TGCAGTGCTAGGCCGATTTTTGAAGAGACCCAGTACTTC
NA TRBJ2-1 TRBV7-9 many CASSLLDYGEQFF TGTGCCAGCAGCTTACTAGACTACGGTGAGCAGTTCTTC
TRBD2 TRBJ2-1 TRBV30 many CAQGGGLAGLLGNEQFF TGTGCCCAAGGAGGAGGGCTAGCGGGATTACTTGGGAATGAGCAGTTCTTC
NA TRBJ2-3 TRBV28 few CASSTHADTQYF TGTGCCAGCAGCACGCATGCAGATACGCAGTATTTT
TRBD1 TRBJ1-1 TRBV6-1 NA CASRTRDRGFTEAFF TGTGCCAGCAGAACCCGGGACAGGGGTTTCACTGAAGCTTTCTTT
TRBD1 TRBJ1-1 TRBV4-1 many CASSQAPGTANTEAFF TGCGCCAGCAGCCAAGCCCCCGGGACAGCGAACACTGAAGCTTTCTTT
NA TRBJ2-2 TRBV19 NA CASSMRHTGELFF TGTGCCAGTAGTATGAGGCACACCGGGGAGCTGTTTTTT
NA TRBJ1-1 TRBV5-1 NA CASRQWAVVTEAFF TGCGCCAGCCGACAGTGGGCGGTTGTTACTGAAGCTTTCTTT
TRBD2 TRBJ2-7 TRBV9 many CASSATSGSTYEQYF TGTGCCAGCAGCGCGACTAGCGGGTCTACCTACGAGCAGTACTTC
NA TRBJ1-4 TRBV20-1 many CSARRGADEKLFF TGCAGTGCTAGAAGGGGGGCAGATGAAAAACTGTTTTTT
TRBD1 TRBJ2-7 TRBV27 NA CASRRQGPFPDEQYF TGTGCGAGCAGACGACAGGGCCCTTTCCCCGACGAGCAGTACTTC
TRBD1 TRBJ1-1 TRBV3-1 NA CASSLQGGTEAFF TGTGCCAGCAGCCTACAGGGGGGCACTGAAGCTTTCTTT
TRBD2 TRBJ2-1 TRBV9 many CASSPSGAYNEQFF TGTGCCAGCAGCCCCAGCGGGGCCTACAATGAGCAGTTCTTC
NA TRBJ2-6 TRBV19 many CASSISNGQLSSGANVLTF TGTGCCAGTAGTATTAGTAATGGACAGCTGAGCTCTGGGGCCAACGTCCTGACTTTC
TRBD1 TRBJ1-3 TRBV5-1 many CASSLEYRGGNTIYF TGCGCCAGCAGCTTGGAATACAGGGGAGGAAACACCATATATTTT
TRBD1 TRBJ1-4 TRBV3-1 many CASSQPGQGGEKLFF TGTGCCAGCAGCCAACCAGGACAGGGAGGCGAAAAACTGTTTTTT
NA TRBJ2-7 TRBV4-1 medium-sized CASSLTGSYEQYF TGCGCCAGCAGCTTAACAGGGTCCTACGAGCAGTACTTC
NA TRBJ2-6 TRBV4-3 many CASSHGLRSSGANVLTF TGCGCCAGCAGCCACGGCCTGCGGAGCTCTGGGGCCAACGTCCTGACTTTC
TRBD1 TRBJ1-2 TRBV7-2 many CASSLGRGGYTF TGTGCCAGCAGCTTGGGCAGGGGGGGCTACACCTTC
NA TRBJ2-3 TRBV2 many CASSDIGDGGTDTQYF TGTGCCAGCAGTGACATAGGGGATGGCGGCACAGATACGCAGTATTTT
NA TRBJ2-7 TRBV28 many CASSLGGEYEQYF TGTGCCAGCAGTTTAGGGGGCGAATACGAGCAGTACTTC
NA TRBJ2-1 TRBV20-1 many CSARGADGSSYNEQFF TGCAGTGCTAGGGGGGCCGACGGCAGCTCCTACAATGAGCAGTTCTTC
NA TRBJ2-3 TRBV19 many CASRLQGTRGDTQYF TGTGCCAGTAGACTACAGGGTACCCGAGGAGATACGCAGTATTTT